This entry features one TCR beta chain sequence. This record comes from a study of blood T cell repertoires in COVID-19. Under the authors' procedure: Reference gene primer amplification gave nucleated cell count estimates. Some clones are missing from TCRdb's copy, which holds only in-frame ones; the method was immunoSEQ multiplex PCR. V and J calls and clone size follow that table, whereas D and trimming were derived from the DNA. The sample has around 88,000 clones, around three quarters seen once. The clonotype comes from a man aged 45-65 years who had recovered from COVID-19. Sequencing was carried out using peripheral blood.

DNA of the CDR3: TGCGCCAGCAGCTTGAGTGGAGATTCACCCCTCCACTTT. Protein product: CASSLSGDSPLHF. The V and J genes are TRBV5-1 and TRBJ1-6, with unresolved D. The CDR3 totals 13 residues. CDR1 SGHRS and CDR2 YFSETQ come from the germline V gene. V lost 1 base and J 8 bases, leaving 7 bases between the germline ends.